The clone carrying this T cell receptor beta chain was observed a handful of times. The antigen is not known. This entry is derived from a study of blood T cells in healthy people across ages. Across the whole study: Per two T cells, about one barcoded beta molecule was captured through template switching. Study-wide results and caveats: In long-lived donors, naive CD4+ cell counts and diversity exceeded those of aged donors. Per million T cells, TCR beta diversity dropped roughly linearly as age increased. Estimates drawn from one million T cells were deemed to understate diversity.

It was with a sample-barcoded 5' primer and a J-beta primer mix that a second PCR of about 6 to 11 cycles was run. MiXCR, run by TCRdb on the 5' RACE reads, gives a single entry per CDR3 protein. The sample includes about 1.1 million distinct CDR3 sequences, 35% to 40% of them seen just once. Per the germline V gene, CDR1 is DFQATT and CDR2 is SNEGSKA (reference sequence). This CDR3 is built from 13 residues. Trimming took off 3 bases at V and 7 bases at J, with 15 bases between the two ends. The sequenced sample consisted of blood. The clonotype was recovered from a man younger than 35 in good health. The chain combines TRBV20-1 with TRBJ1-2; no reliable D call. The chain's CDR3 is CSASVMSSGGYTF. In DNA, the CDR3 is TGCAGTGCTAGCGTAATGTCTTCGGGTGGCTACACCTTC.